This T cell receptor (beta chain) was observed in a study of blood T cell repertoires in COVID-19 (dated by TCRdb to the early 2020s). In terms of the full investigation: The collaborator samples originated in the United States, Italy and Spain and spanned the acute and convalescent phases of COVID-19. Where available, HLA class I and class II types were obtained from metadata supplied by the sample provider rather than from assay-based typing. The repertoires were released in a freely available public database meant as a resource for research on the immune response to SARS-CoV-2. Samples came from the ongoing ImmuneRACE study (first 160 participants) plus 1,254 subjects from 6 global collaborators. The sample metadata nearly always contained a de-identified subject ID, COVID-19 status, age in years and sex. The prospective study material was composed of cDNA or gDNA derived from T cells, B-cell-depleted T cells, or PBMCs. Subjects who had been exposed to COVID-19, were actively infected with it, or had recovered from it provided the deeply sampled blood TCRbeta repertoires that made up the dataset.

In the case of this clone: Its antigen specificity is not known. Qualities for individual bases were not recorded, and no much larger clone is one base off.

What the research found in general, with its limitations: Clinical and demographic metadata were provided uncurated, with the amount varying by source and participant.

Inclusive of the bounding cysteine and phenylalanine, the CDR3 is 14 residues long. Only the CDR3 region is kept as DNA, spanning 42 bases read in frame from base 1. The germline V gene encodes CDR1 MDHEN and CDR2 SYDVKM. Germline trimming amounts to 8 bases on V and 6 bases on J, with 8 as the count of junction bases outside the gene matches. Each collaborating institution followed its own protocols to collect whole blood in K2EDTA tubes. For TCRbeta analysis, collaborators shipped samples in one of three forms: frozen whole blood, isolated PBMCs, or DNA extracted from either of those sample types. TCRbeta CDR3 regions were amplified from genomic DNA using the immunoSEQ Assay, a bias-controlled multiplex PCR. In the original analysis: Nucleated cell counts per sample were estimated from amplification of reference gene primers within the assay. To quantify the absolute abundance of each unique TCRbeta CDR3 rearrangement, sequence reads were collapsed and filtered. Productive Simpson clonality was computed per sample as the square root of Simpson's diversity index over productive rearrangements. TCRdb obtained this table from immuneACCESS and retained in-frame rearrangements with V and J assigned. These tables miss some clones; where compared with another copy, unresolved V genes account for less than half of the shortfall, and the remainder is unexplained. V and J calls and clone size are copied from that table; D and trimming were computed from the DNA. The sample yields about 75,000 clones; about 88% were counted once. The ten top clones hold approximately 19% of the sample.

The sequenced sample consisted of peripheral blood. The chain was built from TRBV28 and TRBJ2-2, with 8 bases in between that match TRBD1. This TCR derives from a human donor in a cohort sampled during active COVID-19. The CDR3 reads CASAGQGNAGELFF. Read as DNA, the sequence is TGTGCCAGCGCTGGACAGGGCAACGCCGGGGAGCTGTTTTTT.